This T cell receptor beta chain was obtained from a study of blood T cell repertoires in COVID-19. Across roughly 25 US areas, participants ranged in age from about 18 to 100 years. Authors' analysis steps: How many nucleated cells were present was estimated from reference gene primer amplification. TCRdb's table, derived via immunoSEQ multiplex PCR, lists solely in-frame clones and lacks some. V, J and clone size are taken as reported in that table, and D and trimming were inferred from the DNA itself. The table includes some 160,000 clones, less than 90% detected once. Germline V lookup: CDR1 SGHRS, CDR2 YFSETQ. Trimming removed 0 bases from V and 5 bases from J; junction bases left unmatched: 2. CDR3 size: 15 residues.

The clonotype originates from a woman in her fifties or sixties who had recovered from COVID-19. V usage is TRBV5-1 and J usage is TRBJ2-3; 11 bases agree with TRBD1. Material for sequencing was PBMCs or T cells enriched from blood (not recorded which). The CDR3 reads CASSLGDRGLDTQYF. The CDR3 nucleotides read TGCGCCAGCAGCTTGGGGGACAGGGGGTTAGATACGCAGTATTTT.